A selection of T cell receptor beta chains follows, all from one sample in a study of cytomegalovirus exposure and HLA in healthy donors. TCRdb keeps only in-frame clones here, not all; method: immunoSEQ multiplex PCR. The profile shows 150,000 or so clones, around 67% of them singletons. Sequencing was done on a sample of PBMCs. The receptors derive from a man aged 18 to 30 in good health and CMV-seropositive. Each CDR3 is given with its conserved first and last residue. A D gene is named only where the DNA matches it firmly. Clone sizes are given selectively: once, few, many, or a class where the clone is expanded.

abundance,d_gene,v_gene,j_gene,CDR3nt,CDR3aa
.,TRBD2,TRBV6-5,TRBJ2-2,TGTGCCAGCAATTACAGGGCGGGGGGACTAACCGGGGAGCTGTTTTTT,CASNYRAGGLTGELFF
.,.,TRBV5-5,TRBJ2-7,TGTGCCAGCAGCTTCCCCAGGGCCAACGAGCAGTACTTC,CASSFPRANEQYF
.,TRBD1,TRBV29-1,TRBJ1-2,TGCAGCGTTGAAGCTGGGACAGGGGGAGGCTACACCTTC,CSVEAGTGGGYTF
.,TRBD2,TRBV7-9,TRBJ2-5,TGTGCCAGCAGCCATTGGACTAGCGGGAGTCAAGAGACCCAGTACTTC,CASSHWTSGSQETQYF
.,.,TRBV28,TRBJ1-1,TGTGCCAGCAGGGAGTTGAGAACTGAAGCTTTCTTT,CASRELRTEAFF
.,.,TRBV19,TRBJ2-5,TGTGCCAGTAGTATAGATGGGGCAGGGGAAGAGACCCAGTACTTC,CASSIDGAGEETQYF
.,.,TRBV28,TRBJ2-7,TGTGCCAGCAGTTCCTTCTTCTACGAGCAGTACTTC,CASSSFFYEQYF
few,.,TRBV11-1,TRBJ2-3,TGTGCCAGCTCTGGAGGATTTAGCACAGATACGCAGTATTTT,CASSGGFSTDTQYF
few,.,TRBV18,TRBJ1-1,TGTGCCAGCTCACCTGGAGGGGTGGCTGAAGCTTTCTTT,CASSPGGVAEAFF
.,TRBD2,TRBV7-9,TRBJ2-7,TGTGCCAGCAGCCCGGGACTAGCGGGGGGAACAGCCGGAGGCGAGCAGTACTTC,CASSPGLAGGTAGGEQYF
once,.,TRBV7-2,TRBJ1-5,TGTGCCAGCAGCTCCCGGGGGGAAAACAATCAGCCCCAGCATTTT,CASSSRGENNQPQHF
.,.,TRBV14,TRBJ2-7,TGTGCCAGCAGCCGAGCGAGCTCCTACGAGCAGTACTTC,CASSRASSYEQYF
.,.,TRBV6-5,TRBJ2-7,TGTGCCAGCTGGCAGGGGTCAGGCGAGCAGTACTTC,CASWQGSGEQYF
.,TRBD1,TRBV15,TRBJ1-6,TGTGCCACCAGCAGAGGGACAGGGAAGAGCTCCTATAATTCACCCCTCCACTTT,CATSRGTGKSSYNSPLHF
.,.,TRBV29-1,TRBJ1-4,TGCAGCGCTGGGGTACAGGTTAATGAAAAACTGTTTTTT,CSAGVQVNEKLFF
once,.,TRBV7-2,TRBJ2-3,TGTGCCAGCAGCTCCCGGGGGATCCCTACAGATACGCAGTATTTT,CASSSRGIPTDTQYF
few,TRBD2,TRBV5-1,TRBJ2-2,TGCGCCAGCAGCGCCGGGACTAGCGGGAGGTCTGGCACCGGGGAGCTGTTTTTT,CASSAGTSGRSGTGELFF
.,.,TRBV6-6,TRBJ1-1,TGTGCCAGCAGTTATAGGACAGCCGAAGCTTTCTTT,CASSYRTAEAFF
.,.,TRBV5-3,TRBJ1-4,TGTGCCGGGCAGAGGAGGACTAATGAAAAACTGTTTTTT,CAGQRRTNEKLFF